This TCR beta chain was documented in a study of blood T cell repertoires in COVID-19. Original methodology: By means of reference gene primer amplification, nucleated cell counts were estimated. Method: immunoSEQ multiplex PCR; TCRdb's copy keeps in-frame clones and lacks some. That table furnishes V, J and clone size, whereas the DNA furnished D and trimming. The sample shows 70,000 to 95,000 clones, around 83% of them seen only once. Trimming removed 6 bases at V and 4 bases at J, with 9 bases between. The CDR3 runs 12 residues. The TCR sequence derives from a woman aged 45-59 years with acute or convalescent COVID-19. The sequenced sample was peripheral blood. The chain combines TRBV12-3 or TRBV12-4 with TRBJ2-5; maybe TRBD1 (5 bases). The CDR3 is CASSTGPETQYF. The CDR3 DNA sequence: TGTGCCAGCAGCACAGGCCCAGAGACCCAGTACTTC.